Presented here are 32 T cell receptor beta chains from one specimen sequenced in a study of CD8+ T cells in alopecia areata. The sequencing template was cDNA reverse transcribed from extracted RNA. Some clones are missing from TCRdb's copy, which holds only in-frame ones; the method was immunoSEQ multiplex PCR. The table records about 140,000 clones, about 88% of them present only once. Specified treatment: oral pan-JAK inhibitor, 5-10 mg twice daily. The sample was CD8+ T cells sorted from blood, taken at week 4, from a patient treated with tofacitinib. The receptors were gathered from a human donor with alopecia areata.

Note on this clone: This may be a read error: a much more frequent sequence differs by one nucleotide. The chain carries TRBV30 and TRBJ2-5, with unresolved D. This CDR3 comprises 12 residues. Germline CDR1 GTSNPN, CDR2 SVGIG (reference sequence). With 4 bases removed from V and 0 bases from J, the gap between germline ends came to 6 bases. The CDR3 DNA is TGTGCCTGGACTTACAACCAAGAGACCCAGTACTTC. This encodes CAWTYNQETQYF. The full variable domain, in which reference TRBV30 and TRBJ2-5 provide the parts outside the CDR3, is SQTIHQWPATLVQPVGSPLSLECTVEGTSNPNLYWYRQAAGRGLQLLFYSVGIGQISSEVPQNLSASRPQDRQFILSSKKLLLSDSGFYLCAWTYNQETQYFGPGTRLLVL.

The genes are TRBV13 and TRBJ2-1, with D unresolved. The CDR3 contains 16 residues. Germline CDR1 is PRHDT and CDR2 is FYEKMQ (reference sequence). V was cut by 3 bases and J by 1 base, with 13 bases left in between. CDR3 sequence: CASSFAQILSYNEQFF. The CDR3 DNA is TGTGCCAGCAGCTTCGCACAGATATTATCCTACAATGAGCAGTTCTTC.

The chain combines TRBV19 with TRBJ2-7, with TRBD2 as a possible D gene (6 bases). The CDR3 contains 13 residues. Germline CDR1 LNHDA, CDR2 SQIVND (reference sequence). Trimming took off 5 bases at V and 3 bases at J, with 11 bases between the two ends. CDR3: CASSAGKGYEQYF. CDR3 DNA: TGTGCCAGTAGTGCGGGAAAGGGCTACGAGCAGTACTTC.

This rearrangement joins TRBV2 to TRBJ2-7, with 9 nucleotides matching TRBD1. CDR3 size: 13 residues. From germline, CDR1 is SNHLY and CDR2 FYNNEI. V shed 7 bases and J 4 bases; nucleotides not matched to a gene: 5. In nucleotides, the CDR3 is TGTGCCAGCAACAGACAGGGGGAGTACGAGCAGTACTTC. Its translation is CASNRQGEYEQYF.

The chain combines TRBV6-1 with TRBJ1-1; D is perhaps TRBD1 (6 bases). CDR1 MNHNS and CDR2 SASEGT come from the germline V gene. Deletions cut 2 bases from V and 0 bases from J, with 13 bases between. The CDR3 length is 16 residues. This chain's CDR3 is CASSEYGQLMNTEAFF. The CDR3 DNA is TGTGCCAGCAGTGAATACGGACAGCTAATGAACACTGAAGCTTTCTTT.

V usage is TRBV29-1 and J usage is TRBJ2-1; 9 nucleotides agree with TRBD2. Germline assignment: CDR1 SQVTM and CDR2 ANQGSEA. The J segment lost 4 bases and the V segment lost 7 bases, leaving 14 bases of the junction unmatched. This CDR3 contains 16 residues. CDR3 nucleotides: TGCAGCGCTGAGACTAGCGGACAATACTGGTACAATGAGCAGTTCTTC. Protein product: CSAETSGQYWYNEQFF.

The J gene is TRBJ2-3, the V gene TRBV7-6; D is uncertain. The length of the CDR3 is 14 residues. Per the germline V gene, CDR1 is SGHVS and CDR2 is FNYEAQ. Trimming stripped 4 bases from V and 0 bases from J, with 8 bases between. Here the CDR3 reads CASSSDDSTDTQYF. The CDR3 DNA reads as TGTGCCAGCAGCTCCGATGATAGCACAGATACGCAGTATTTT.

V is TRBV29-1 and J is TRBJ2-7; D is perhaps TRBD1 (6 bases). The CDR3 extends over 11 amino acids. V was cut by 5 bases and J by 4 bases, with 9 bases left in between. Germline CDR1 SQVTM, CDR2 ANQGSEA. As DNA, the CDR3 is TGCAGCGTTTCAGGGGAGTACGAGCAGTACTTC. Translated, it gives CSVSGEYEQYF.

This chain links TRBV15 with TRBJ2-7, with D possibly being TRBD1 or TRBD2 (5 bases each). Trimming pared 5 bases from V and 3 bases from J, leaving 17 bases between. The CDR3 is made up of 15 amino acids. Germline V gene lookup returns CDR1 LNHNV and CDR2 YYDKDF (reference sequence). CDR3: CATSPGPGTLYEQYF. The CDR3 bases are TGTGCCACCAGCCCTGGGCCGGGGACCCTCTACGAGCAGTACTTC. Looking up the rest from reference TRBV15 and TRBJ2-7 gives the full variable domain: DAMVIQNPRYQVTQFGKPVTLSCSQTLNHNVMYWYQQKSSQAPKLLFHYYDKDFNNEADTPDNFQSRRPNTSFCFLDIRSPGLGDTAMYLCATSPGPGTLYEQYFGPGTRLTVT.

This chain connects TRBV30 to TRBJ2-7, with D perhaps TRBD2 (5 bases). V was clipped by 2 bases and J by 4 bases, with 12 bases between them. The CDR3 runs 13 residues. Germline CDR1 is GTSNPN and CDR2 is SVGIG (reference sequence). CDR3 sequence reads: CAWSHGERYEQYF. The DNA of the CDR3 is TGTGCCTGGAGTCACGGGGAGCGGTACGAGCAGTACTTC. The complete variable domain, with remaining parts taken from reference TRBV30 and TRBJ2-7, reads SQTIHQWPATLVQPVGSPLSLECTVEGTSNPNLYWYRQAAGRGLQLLFYSVGIGQISSEVPQNLSASRPQDRQFILSSKKLLLSDSGFYLCAWSHGERYEQYFGPGTRLTVT.

The chain employs TRBV5-1 and TRBJ2-7; D remains ambiguous. CDR1 and CDR2 (germline): SGHRS, YFSETQ. Trimming shortened V by 0 bases and J by 5 bases, and 12 bases separated the two germline ends. The CDR3 has 14 residues. The CDR3 loop is CASSLEWNPDEQYF. CDR3 nucleotide sequence: TGCGCCAGCAGCTTGGAATGGAATCCCGACGAGCAGTACTTC.

The J gene is TRBJ2-2, the V gene TRBV29-1; 10 bases fit TRBD1. The germline V gene has CDR1 SQVTM and CDR2 ANQGSEA. The CDR3 is 15 residues long. V lost 6 bases, J lost 3 bases, and 7 bases stayed unmatched. The CDR3: CSVVPGTGDTGELFF. The CDR3 DNA follows: TGCAGCGTCGTACCCGGGACAGGGGACACCGGGGAGCTGTTTTTT.

Comment on this clone: A read error may explain this, as a much larger clone is one base away. CDR3 sequence: CASSTGPGLAGGGPYEQYF. DNA for the CDR3: TGTGCCAGCAGCACGGGACCGGGACTAGCGGGGGGCGGCCCCTACGAGCAGTACTTC. The rearrangement links TRBV7-9 to TRBJ2-7; 15 nucleotides match TRBD2. After removal of 5 bases from V and 2 bases from J, the junction contained 13 bases not matched to a gene. This CDR3 is built from 19 residues. From germline, CDR1 is SEHNR and CDR2 FQNEAQ (reference sequence).

The chain couples TRBV29-1 to TRBJ2-2; no definite D call. Trimming pared 8 bases from V and 2 bases from J, leaving 12 bases between. Germline lookup yields CDR1 SQVTM and CDR2 ANQGSEA. This CDR3 contains 13 residues. The DNA of the CDR3 is TGCAGCACCGAAGGCAGAAACACCGGGGAGCTGTTTTTT. Protein product: CSTEGRNTGELFF.

The chain has TRBV29-1 and TRBJ2-7, with TRBD1 as a possible D gene (5 bases). This CDR3 spans 14 amino acids. The germline V gene has CDR1 SQVTM and CDR2 ANQGSEA. The V end was cut by 3 bases, the J end by 2 bases, with 14 bases between. CDR3 DNA: TGCAGCGTTGAGCAGGACACGCCGACCTACGAGCAGTACTTC. This encodes CSVEQDTPTYEQYF.

The genes are TRBV7-9 and TRBJ2-7; D ambiguous. CDR3 length equals 14 residues. The V gene lost 2 bases and the J gene lost 2 bases, with 10 bases spanning the gap. Germline V gene sequence: CDR1 SEHNR, CDR2 FQNEAQ (reference sequence). The CDR3 sequence is CASSLLTGPYEQYF. In DNA, the CDR3 is TGTGCCAGCAGCTTACTAACCGGGCCCTACGAGCAGTACTTC.

V gene TRBV4-1 combines with J gene TRBJ2-7; 12 bases line up with TRBD2. The CDR3 has 15 amino acids. V lost 5 bases to trimming and J lost 7 bases; unmatched junction nucleotides: 9. From germline, CDR1 is MGHRA and CDR2 YSYEKL. The CDR3 sequence: CASSSRLAGEKEQYF. CDR3 sequence (DNA): TGCGCCAGCAGCTCGCGACTAGCGGGAGAAAAGGAGCAGTACTTC.

This clone appeared a few times. This sequence joins TRBV25-1 and TRBJ2-1; D remains unclear. The V end lost 10 bases, the J end lost 9 bases, and 10 bases lay between the germline ends. The germline V gene encodes CDR1 MGHDK and CDR2 SYGVNS. The CDR3 totals 10 residues. CDR3 DNA: TGTGCCACTCAGACGGGTGAGCAGTTCTTC. It yields the protein CATQTGEQFF.

V is TRBV5-1 and J is TRBJ1-1; D call uncertain. The CDR3 loop spans 12 amino acids. Germline CDR1 SGHRS, CDR2 YFSETQ. V shed 3 bases and J shed 5 bases, with 8 bases lying between them. DNA for the CDR3: TGCGCCAGCAGCTCCGAAGGGACTGAAGCTTTCTTT. It codes for CASSSEGTEAFF.

As to this clone: Different DNA sequences within this sample yield the same CDR3. V is TRBV5-1 and J is TRBJ2-3, with 7 bases matching TRBD1. The CDR3 sequence is 15 residues long. Trimming removed 0 bases from V and 0 bases from J; junction bases left unmatched: 1. CDR1 and CDR2 from the germline V gene are SGHRS and YFSETQ. The CDR3 protein is CASSLEGASTDTQYF. CDR3 DNA sequence: TGCGCCAGCAGCTTGGAGGGGGCTAGCACAGATACGCAGTATTTT.

This chain connects TRBV30 to TRBJ1-1; D might be TRBD1 (5 bases). Deletions cut 0 bases from V and 3 bases from J, with 11 bases between. The CDR3 extends over 14 amino acids. CDR1 and CDR2 (germline): GTSNPN, SVGIG (reference sequence). DNA of the CDR3: TGTGCCTGGAGTGTAGGGCAGGGTCACACTGAAGCTTTCTTT. Translation: CAWSVGQGHTEAFF. The variable domain in full, completed from reference TRBV30 and TRBJ1-1, reads SQTIHQWPATLVQPVGSPLSLECTVEGTSNPNLYWYRQAAGRGLQLLFYSVGIGQISSEVPQNLSASRPQDRQFILSSKKLLLSDSGFYLCAWSVGQGHTEAFFGQGTRLTVV.

The chain has TRBV7-9 and TRBJ2-7; tentative D call: TRBD1 (6 bases). The ends were cut back, 5 bases at V and 2 bases at J, with 10 bases in the middle. Per the germline V gene, CDR1 is SEHNR and CDR2 is FQNEAQ (reference sequence). There are 13 residues in the CDR3. The CDR3 reads CASSHRQAYEQYF. CDR3 in DNA: TGTGCCAGCAGCCATCGACAGGCCTACGAGCAGTACTTC.

This sequence joins TRBV27 and TRBJ2-1, with 11 bases fitting TRBD2. CDR3 length: 14 residues. V dropped 5 bases and J dropped 8; count of bases not matched to a gene: 5. Germline V CDR1 and CDR2: MNHEY, SMNVEV (reference sequence). For the CDR3, the DNA is TGTGCCAGCAGTATGGGACTAGCGGACGATGAGCAGTTCTTC. Its protein product is CASSMGLADDEQFF.

This chain joins TRBV7-9 and TRBJ2-5, with 10 bases aligning to TRBD1. The CDR3 extends over 15 amino acids. Germline CDR1 is SEHNR and CDR2 is FQNEAQ (reference sequence). The V segment lost 5 bases and the J segment 1 base; nucleotides outside the gene matches: 4. The CDR3 bases are TGTGCCAGCAGCGGATGGGACAGGGGCCAAGAGACCCAGTACTTC. This encodes CASSGWDRGQETQYF.

This clone was found a few times. V and J are TRBV6-4 and TRBJ2-2; TRBD2 agrees at 12 bases. The CDR3 is 15 amino acids. From germline, CDR1 is MRHNA and CDR2 SNTAGT. The junction had 0 bases not matched to a gene; V was cut back by 0 bases and J by 7 bases. The DNA for the CDR3 is TGTGCCAGCAGTGACTCGACTAGCGGGAGCGGGGAGCTGTTTTTT. It yields the protein CASSDSTSGSGELFF.

The V and J genes are TRBV9 and TRBJ2-7, with TRBD2 matching 8 bases. This CDR3 is 15 amino acids long. V dropped 1 base and J dropped 3; count of bases not matched to a gene: 6. In germline, CDR1 is SGDLS, CDR2 YYNGEE. The CDR3 sequence is CASSVSGSPDYEQYF. The CDR3 bases are TGTGCCAGCAGCGTAAGCGGGAGCCCCGACTACGAGCAGTACTTC.

The chain recombines TRBV9 with TRBJ1-1; D perhaps matches TRBD1 (6 bases). Germline loops: CDR1 SGDLS, CDR2 YYNGEE. The CDR3 totals 13 residues. V was clipped by 3 bases and J by 8 bases, with 14 bases between them. The CDR3 coding sequence is TGTGCCAGCAGCGAGGGGGGACATCTCGAAGCTTTCTTT. It is translated as CASSEGGHLEAFF.

V is TRBV2 and J is TRBJ2-3; 8 bases match TRBD1. CDR3 length: 14 residues. Germline assignment: CDR1 SNHLY and CDR2 FYNNEI. The trim removed 4 bases at V and 6 bases at J, leaving 6 bases unmatched. The CDR3 protein is CASSGQGLWDTQYF. CDR3 in DNA: TGTGCCAGCAGTGGACAGGGGCTCTGGGATACGCAGTATTTT.

The rearrangement joins TRBV7-9 to TRBJ2-3; D possibly uses TRBD1 or TRBD2 (5 bases each). Germline lookup yields CDR1 SEHNR and CDR2 FQNEAQ (reference sequence). The CDR3 length is 12 residues. V was clipped by 5 bases and J by 4 bases, with 7 bases between them. CDR3 residues: CASSRGADTQYF. Written as DNA, the CDR3 is TGTGCCAGCAGCCGGGGCGCAGATACGCAGTATTTT.

This chain links TRBV2 with TRBJ2-7, with TRBD2 matching 8 bases. V trimming: 1 base; J trimming: 5 bases; junction bases outside the gene matches: 4. The CDR3 covers 14 residues. In germline, CDR1 is SNHLY, CDR2 FYNNEI. CDR3 residues: CASSEESGSDEQYF. The CDR3 DNA is TGTGCCAGCAGTGAAGAAAGCGGGAGTGACGAGCAGTACTTC.

The V call is TRBV4-1, the J call TRBJ2-5; TRBD2 might be the D (6 bases). The CDR3 is made up of 16 amino acids. V was trimmed by 0 bases and J by 1 base, leaving 12 bases between them. Germline V gene lookup returns CDR1 MGHRA and CDR2 YSYEKL. CDR3 nucleotides: TGCGCCAGCAGCCAAGAGGGTAGCGGAATCCAAGAGACCCAGTACTTC. This gives the protein CASSQEGSGIQETQYF.

This clone has just one count. The germline gene is not matched at one end of the junction; a read error may be the cause. The chain is built from TRBV4-1 and TRBJ2-6, with 7 bases lining up with TRBD2. CDR1 and CDR2 (germline): MGHRA, YSYEKL. The CDR3 loop spans 14 amino acids. CDR3 loop: CARSQAGGANVLTF. The CDR3 nucleotides read TGCGCCCGCAGCCAAGCGGGGGGGGCCAACGTCCTGACTTTC.